The text below deals with one T cell receptor beta chain. Its antigen is unidentified. Germline V gene lookup returns CDR1 SGHTA and CDR2 FQGNSA. CDR3 size: 15 residues. V shed 2 bases and J 5 bases; nucleotides not matched to a gene: 2. This record belongs to a study of T cell responses to AZD1222 COVID-19 vaccine. Study-wide points: Distributed over spike, vaccine-associated CD4 TCRs predominated at 160-218 and 743-854. In the spike-specific TCR repertoire, nearly half reportedly target unmutated variant regions. Donors in the cohort were predominantly white British and more often female, and clonal diversity was possibly underestimated.

Using immunoSEQ multiplex PCR, the repertoire was profiled, and TCRdb retains in-frame clones only, with some absent. The table lists approximately 150,000 clones, 92% of them singletons. This TCR was recovered from an adult in good health. V and J are TRBV7-2 and TRBJ2-7, with 14 bases aligning to TRBD2. The sequenced sample was peripheral blood, obtained on day 0 of MenACWY control vaccination. In DNA, the CDR3 is TGTGCCAGCAGCTTAATGGGACTAGCGGGAGACGAGCAGTACTTC. This gives the protein CASSLMGLAGDEQYF.